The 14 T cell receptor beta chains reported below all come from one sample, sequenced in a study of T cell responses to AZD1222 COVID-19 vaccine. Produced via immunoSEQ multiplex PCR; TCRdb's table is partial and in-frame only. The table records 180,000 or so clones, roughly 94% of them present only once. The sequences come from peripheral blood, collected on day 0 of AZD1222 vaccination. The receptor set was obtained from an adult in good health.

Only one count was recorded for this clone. The CDR3 here is CASSVGGGPTNEKLFF. The CDR3 coding sequence is TGTGCCAGCAGCGTAGGAGGGGGCCCAACTAATGAAAAACTGTTTTTT. The chain links TRBV9 to TRBJ1-4; 7 bases fit TRBD1. This CDR3 spans 16 amino acids. Germline V gives CDR1 SGDLS, CDR2 YYNGEE. V was pared by 0 bases and J by 0 bases, with 2 bases of the junction left unmatched.

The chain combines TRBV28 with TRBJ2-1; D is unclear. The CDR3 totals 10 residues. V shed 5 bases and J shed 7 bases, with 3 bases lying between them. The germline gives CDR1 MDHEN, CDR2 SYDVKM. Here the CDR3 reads CASSRNEQFF. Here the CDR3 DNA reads TGTGCCAGCAGTAGGAATGAGCAGTTCTTC.

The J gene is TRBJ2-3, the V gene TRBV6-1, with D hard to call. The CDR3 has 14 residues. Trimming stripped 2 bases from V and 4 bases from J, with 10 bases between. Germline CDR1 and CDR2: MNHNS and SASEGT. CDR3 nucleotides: TGTGCCAGCAGTGAAATCCCGGGCGCAGATACGCAGTATTTT. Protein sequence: CASSEIPGADTQYF.

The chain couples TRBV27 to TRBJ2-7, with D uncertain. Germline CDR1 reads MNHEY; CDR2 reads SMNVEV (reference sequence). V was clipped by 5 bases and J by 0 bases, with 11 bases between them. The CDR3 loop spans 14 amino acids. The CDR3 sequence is CASSPPGFSYEQYF. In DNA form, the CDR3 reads TGTGCCAGCAGTCCTCCCGGGTTCTCCTACGAGCAGTACTTC.

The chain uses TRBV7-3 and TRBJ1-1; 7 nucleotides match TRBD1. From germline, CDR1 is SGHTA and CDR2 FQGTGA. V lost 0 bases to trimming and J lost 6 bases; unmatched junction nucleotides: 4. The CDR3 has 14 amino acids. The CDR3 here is CASSLTSQGAEAFF. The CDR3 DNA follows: TGTGCCAGCAGCTTAACGAGTCAGGGGGCTGAAGCTTTCTTT.

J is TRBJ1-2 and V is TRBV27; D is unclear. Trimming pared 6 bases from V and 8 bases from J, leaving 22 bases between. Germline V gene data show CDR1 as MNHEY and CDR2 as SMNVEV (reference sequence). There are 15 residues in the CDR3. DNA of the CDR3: TGTGCCAGCAGAATGGTGGCCCATGAAGGGTACGGCTACACCTTC. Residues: CASRMVAHEGYGYTF.

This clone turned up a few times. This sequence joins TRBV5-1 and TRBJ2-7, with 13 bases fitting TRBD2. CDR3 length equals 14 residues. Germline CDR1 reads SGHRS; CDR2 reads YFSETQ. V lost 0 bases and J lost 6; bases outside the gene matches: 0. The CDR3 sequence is CASSLGLAGGEQYF. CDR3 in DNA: TGCGCCAGCAGCTTGGGACTAGCGGGAGGCGAGCAGTACTTC.

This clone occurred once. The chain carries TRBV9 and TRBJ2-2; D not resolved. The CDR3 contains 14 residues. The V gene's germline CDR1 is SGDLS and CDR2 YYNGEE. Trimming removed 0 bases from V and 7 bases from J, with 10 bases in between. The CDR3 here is CASSVGWQIGELFF. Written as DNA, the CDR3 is TGTGCCAGCAGCGTAGGATGGCAGATCGGGGAGCTGTTTTTT.

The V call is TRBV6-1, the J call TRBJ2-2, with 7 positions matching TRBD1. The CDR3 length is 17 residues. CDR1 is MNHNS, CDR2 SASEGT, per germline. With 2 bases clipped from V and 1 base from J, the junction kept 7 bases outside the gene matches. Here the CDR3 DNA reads TGTGCCAGCAGTGAACGGGGACAGATATTGAACACCGGGGAGCTGTTTTTT. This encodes CASSERGQILNTGELFF.

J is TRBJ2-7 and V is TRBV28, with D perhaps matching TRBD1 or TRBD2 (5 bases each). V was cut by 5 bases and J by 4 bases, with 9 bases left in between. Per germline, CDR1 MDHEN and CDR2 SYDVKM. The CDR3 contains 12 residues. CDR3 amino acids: CASSDRGYEQYF. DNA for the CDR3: TGTGCCAGCAGTGACAGAGGGTACGAGCAGTACTTC.

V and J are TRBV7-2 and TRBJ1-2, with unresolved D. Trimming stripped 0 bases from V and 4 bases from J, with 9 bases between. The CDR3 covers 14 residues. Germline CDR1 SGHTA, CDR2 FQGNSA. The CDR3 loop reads CASSLAGRSYGYTF. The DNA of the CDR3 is TGTGCCAGCAGCTTAGCGGGCAGATCCTATGGCTACACCTTC.

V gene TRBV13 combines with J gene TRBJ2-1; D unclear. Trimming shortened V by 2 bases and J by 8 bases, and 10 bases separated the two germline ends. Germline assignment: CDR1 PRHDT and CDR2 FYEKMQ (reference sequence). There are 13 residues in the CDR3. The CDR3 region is CASSLSIGHEQFF. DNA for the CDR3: TGTGCCAGCAGCTTAAGTATCGGACATGAGCAGTTCTTC.

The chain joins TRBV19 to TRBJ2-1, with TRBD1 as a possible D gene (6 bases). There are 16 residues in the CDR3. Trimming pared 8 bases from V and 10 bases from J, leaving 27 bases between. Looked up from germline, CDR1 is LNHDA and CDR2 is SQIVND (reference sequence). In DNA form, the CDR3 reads TGTGCCAGTGCGGACAGCCGAGGGTCCACGGGTGAAGAGCAGTTCTTC. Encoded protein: CASADSRGSTGEEQFF. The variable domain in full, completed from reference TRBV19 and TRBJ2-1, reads DGGITQSPKYLFRKEGQNVTLSCEQNLNHDAMYWYRQDPGQGLRLIYYSQIVNDFQKGDIAEGYSVSREKKESFPLTVTSAQKNPTAFYLCASADSRGSTGEEQFFGPGTRLTVL.

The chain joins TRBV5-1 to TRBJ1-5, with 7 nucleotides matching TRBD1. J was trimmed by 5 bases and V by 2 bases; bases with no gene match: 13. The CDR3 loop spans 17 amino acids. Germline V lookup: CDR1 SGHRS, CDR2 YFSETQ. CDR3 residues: CASSFFRVTGRDQPQHF. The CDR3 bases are TGCGCCAGCAGCTTTTTCCGGGTGACAGGGCGGGATCAGCCCCAGCATTTT.